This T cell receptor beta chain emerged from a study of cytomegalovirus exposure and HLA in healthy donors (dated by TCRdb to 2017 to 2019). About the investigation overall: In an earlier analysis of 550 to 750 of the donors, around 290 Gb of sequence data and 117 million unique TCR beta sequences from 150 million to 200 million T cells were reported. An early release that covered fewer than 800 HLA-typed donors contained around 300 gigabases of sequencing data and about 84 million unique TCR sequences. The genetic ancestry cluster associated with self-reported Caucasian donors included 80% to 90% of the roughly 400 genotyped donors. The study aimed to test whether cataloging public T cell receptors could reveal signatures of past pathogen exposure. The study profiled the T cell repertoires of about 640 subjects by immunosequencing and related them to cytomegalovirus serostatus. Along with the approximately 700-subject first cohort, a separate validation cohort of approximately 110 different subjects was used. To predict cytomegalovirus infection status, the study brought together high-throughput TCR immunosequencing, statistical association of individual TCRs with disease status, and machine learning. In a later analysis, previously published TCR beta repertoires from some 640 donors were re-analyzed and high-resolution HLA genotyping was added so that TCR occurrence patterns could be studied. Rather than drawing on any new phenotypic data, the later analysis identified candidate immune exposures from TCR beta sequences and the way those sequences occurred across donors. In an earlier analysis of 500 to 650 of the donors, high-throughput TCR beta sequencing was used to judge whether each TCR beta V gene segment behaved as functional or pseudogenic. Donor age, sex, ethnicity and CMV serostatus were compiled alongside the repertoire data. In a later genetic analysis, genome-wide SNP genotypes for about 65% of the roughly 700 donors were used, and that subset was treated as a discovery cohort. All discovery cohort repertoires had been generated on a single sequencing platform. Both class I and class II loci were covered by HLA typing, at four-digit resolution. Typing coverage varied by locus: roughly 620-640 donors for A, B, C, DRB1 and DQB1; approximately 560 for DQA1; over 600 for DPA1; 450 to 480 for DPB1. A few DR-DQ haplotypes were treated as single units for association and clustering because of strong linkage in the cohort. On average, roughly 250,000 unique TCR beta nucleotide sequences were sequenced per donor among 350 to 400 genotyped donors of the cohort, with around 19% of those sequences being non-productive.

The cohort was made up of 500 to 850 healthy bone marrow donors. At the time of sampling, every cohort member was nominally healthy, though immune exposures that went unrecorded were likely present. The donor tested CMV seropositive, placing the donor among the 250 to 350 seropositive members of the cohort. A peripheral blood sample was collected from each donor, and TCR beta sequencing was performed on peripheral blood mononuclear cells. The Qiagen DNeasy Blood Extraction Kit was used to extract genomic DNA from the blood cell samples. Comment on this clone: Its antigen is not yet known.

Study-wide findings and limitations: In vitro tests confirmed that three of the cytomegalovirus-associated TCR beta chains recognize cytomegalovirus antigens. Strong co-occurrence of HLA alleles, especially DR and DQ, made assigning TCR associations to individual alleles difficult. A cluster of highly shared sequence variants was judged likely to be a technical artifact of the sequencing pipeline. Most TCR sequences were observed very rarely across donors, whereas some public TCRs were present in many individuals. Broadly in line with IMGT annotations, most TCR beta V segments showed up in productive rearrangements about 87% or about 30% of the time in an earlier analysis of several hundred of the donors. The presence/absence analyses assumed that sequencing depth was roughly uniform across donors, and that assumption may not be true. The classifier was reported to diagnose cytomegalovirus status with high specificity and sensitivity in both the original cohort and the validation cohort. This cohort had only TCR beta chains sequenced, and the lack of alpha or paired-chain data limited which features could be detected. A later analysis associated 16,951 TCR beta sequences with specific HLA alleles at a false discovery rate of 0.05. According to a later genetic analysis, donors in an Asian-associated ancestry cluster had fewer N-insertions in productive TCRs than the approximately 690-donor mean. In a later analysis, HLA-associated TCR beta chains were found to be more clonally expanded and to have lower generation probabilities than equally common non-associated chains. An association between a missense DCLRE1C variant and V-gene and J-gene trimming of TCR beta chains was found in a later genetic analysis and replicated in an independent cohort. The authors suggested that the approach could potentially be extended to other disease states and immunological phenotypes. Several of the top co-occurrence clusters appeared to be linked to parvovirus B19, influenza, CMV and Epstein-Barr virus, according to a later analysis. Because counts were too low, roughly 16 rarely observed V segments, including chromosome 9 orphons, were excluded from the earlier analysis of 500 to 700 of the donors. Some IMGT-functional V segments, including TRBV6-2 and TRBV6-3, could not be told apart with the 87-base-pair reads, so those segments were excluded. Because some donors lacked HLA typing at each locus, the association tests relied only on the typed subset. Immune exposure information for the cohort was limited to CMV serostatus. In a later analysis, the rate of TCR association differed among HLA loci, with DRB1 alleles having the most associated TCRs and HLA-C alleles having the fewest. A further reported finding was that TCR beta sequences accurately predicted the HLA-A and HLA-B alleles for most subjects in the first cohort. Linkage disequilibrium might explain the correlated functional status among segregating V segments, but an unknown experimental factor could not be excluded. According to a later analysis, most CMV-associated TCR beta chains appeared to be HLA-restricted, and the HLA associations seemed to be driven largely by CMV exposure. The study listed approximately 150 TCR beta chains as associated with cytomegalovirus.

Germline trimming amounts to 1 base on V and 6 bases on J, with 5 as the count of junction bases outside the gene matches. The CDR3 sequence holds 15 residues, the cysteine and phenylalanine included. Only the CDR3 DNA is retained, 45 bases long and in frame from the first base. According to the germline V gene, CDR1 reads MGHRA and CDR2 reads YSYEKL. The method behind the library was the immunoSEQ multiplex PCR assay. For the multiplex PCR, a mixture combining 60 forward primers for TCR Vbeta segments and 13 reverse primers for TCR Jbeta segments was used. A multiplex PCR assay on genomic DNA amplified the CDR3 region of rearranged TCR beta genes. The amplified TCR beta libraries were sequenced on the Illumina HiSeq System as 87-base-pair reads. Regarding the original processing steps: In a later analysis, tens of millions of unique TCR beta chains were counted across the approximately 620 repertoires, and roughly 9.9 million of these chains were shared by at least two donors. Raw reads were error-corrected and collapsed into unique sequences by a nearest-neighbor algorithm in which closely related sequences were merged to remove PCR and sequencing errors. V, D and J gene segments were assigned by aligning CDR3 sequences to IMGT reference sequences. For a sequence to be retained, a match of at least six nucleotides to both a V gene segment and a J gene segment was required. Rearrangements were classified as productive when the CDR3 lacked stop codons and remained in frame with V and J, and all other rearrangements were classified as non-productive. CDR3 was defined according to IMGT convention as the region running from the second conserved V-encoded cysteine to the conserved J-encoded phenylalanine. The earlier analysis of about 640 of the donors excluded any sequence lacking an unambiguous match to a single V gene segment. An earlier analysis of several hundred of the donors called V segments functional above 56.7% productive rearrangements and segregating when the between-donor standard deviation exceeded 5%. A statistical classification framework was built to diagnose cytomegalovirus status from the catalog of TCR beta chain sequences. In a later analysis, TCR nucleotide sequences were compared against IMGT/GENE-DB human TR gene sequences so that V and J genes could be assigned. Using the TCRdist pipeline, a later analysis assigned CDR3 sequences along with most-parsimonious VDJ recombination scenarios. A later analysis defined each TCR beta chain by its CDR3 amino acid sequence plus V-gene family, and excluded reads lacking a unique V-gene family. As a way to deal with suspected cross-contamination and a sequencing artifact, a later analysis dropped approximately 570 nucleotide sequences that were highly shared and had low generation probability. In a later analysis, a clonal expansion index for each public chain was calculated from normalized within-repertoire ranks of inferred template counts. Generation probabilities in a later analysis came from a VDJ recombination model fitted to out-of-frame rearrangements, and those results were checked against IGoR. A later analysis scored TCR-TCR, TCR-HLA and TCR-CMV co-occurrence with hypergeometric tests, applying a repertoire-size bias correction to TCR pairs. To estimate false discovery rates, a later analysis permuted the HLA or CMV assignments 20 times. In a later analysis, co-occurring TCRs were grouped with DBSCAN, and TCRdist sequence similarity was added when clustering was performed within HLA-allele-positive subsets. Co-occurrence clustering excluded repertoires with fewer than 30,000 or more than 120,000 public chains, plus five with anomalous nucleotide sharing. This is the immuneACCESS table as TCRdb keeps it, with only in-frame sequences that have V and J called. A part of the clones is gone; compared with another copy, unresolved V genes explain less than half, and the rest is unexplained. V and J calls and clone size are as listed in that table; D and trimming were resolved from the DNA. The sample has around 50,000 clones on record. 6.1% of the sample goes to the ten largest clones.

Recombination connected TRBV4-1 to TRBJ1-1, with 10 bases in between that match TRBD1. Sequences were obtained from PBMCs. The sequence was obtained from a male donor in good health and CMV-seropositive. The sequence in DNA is TGCGCCAGCAGCCAAGCCCACGGACAGGGGGCTGAAGCTTTCTTT. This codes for CASSQAHGQGAEAFF.